This entry describes one T cell receptor beta chain. Antigen: not known. This specimen belongs to a study of Ad26.COV2.S vaccination and SARS-CoV-2 variants. Study results and caveats: Breadth measured for non-spike TCRs was similar across vaccine and placebo recipients.

CDR1 and CDR2 (germline): SGHTA, FQGNSA. This CDR3 contains 15 residues. The germline V and J ends were trimmed by 0 bases and 7 bases, with 10 bases remaining between them. Assay used: immunoSEQ multiplex PCR; TCRdb lists only in-frame clones, some missing. The table shows hundreds of thousands of clones, with roughly nine tenths occurring only once. The treatment: around 19 received Ad26.COV2.S at low or high dose, single or two shots; about five received placebo; per-sample allocation not given. Collection of samples fell on day 63 after the first vaccine or placebo injection. Adults aged 18-55 years in Boston included the donor. This vaccine is an Ad26 vector that expresses the Wuhan-strain SARS-CoV-2 spike.

Sequenced material: peripheral blood, taken in a trial of Ad26.COV2.S vaccine versus placebo. This receptor was identified in a person aged 18 to 65 who received the Ad26.COV2.S COVID-19 vaccine or a placebo. This chain uses TRBV7-2 with TRBJ1-6; D gene uncertain. The CDR3 sequence: CASSLALAGNSPLHF. DNA of the CDR3: TGTGCCAGCAGCTTAGCGTTGGCAGGAAATTCACCCCTCCACTTT.